This T cell receptor beta chain was obtained from a study of CD8 T cells in Susac syndrome. Random hexamers served to reverse transcribe about 0.5 to 1 ug RNA. Amplification of TCR beta CDR3 across 54 Vbeta and 13 Jbeta was performed with immunoSEQ multiplex PCR. TCRdb ran MiXCR on the immunoSEQ multiplex PCR reads and lists one entry per CDR3 protein. The sample has 150,000 to 200,000 distinct CDR3 sequences; nearly 95% are singletons. CD8+ and CD4+ blood T cells underwent TCR beta sequencing. TEMRA cells were FACS-enriched, unlike CD8+ and CD4+ T cells, which were negatively isolated. CDR1 is SGDLS, CDR2 YYNGEE, per germline. V lost 3 bases to trimming and J lost 7 bases; unmatched junction nucleotides: 7. The CDR3 is 14 amino acids. The count of this clonotype is one.

Sequencing was carried out using CD4+ T cells from PBMCs. The chain uses TRBV9 and TRBJ1-5, with 7 bases that match TRBD1. This clonotype originated in a human donor with multiple sclerosis. The CDR3 here is CASSANRGGQPQHF. The CDR3 bases are TGTGCCAGCAGCGCCAACAGGGGCGGCCAGCCCCAGCATTTT.